Sequencing of this T cell receptor beta chain was carried out in a study of T cell responses to AZD1222 COVID-19 vaccine. Background on the study: Pooled in the analysis were second doses at about 4 or about 12 weeks. Study-wide results and caveats: Scientists sampled the repertoires only once the peak T cell response had passed. White British people made up most donors, females outnumbered males, and clonal diversity was possibly underestimated. Among vaccine-associated CD4 TCRs, coverage spanned spike, with dominance at 160-218 and 743-854.

The V end was cut by 0 bases, the J end by 0 bases, with 12 bases between. The CDR3 sequence is 17 residues long. Germline V CDR1 and CDR2: KGHSH, LQKENI. Details on this clone: What it binds is not known.

Data came from immunoSEQ multiplex PCR; TCRdb stores just in-frame clones and leaves some out. The sample contains some 140,000 clones, 90% of which appear only once. The sample here was peripheral blood, taken on day 0 of AZD1222 vaccination. This sequence joins TRBV18 and TRBJ1-3; D not resolved. The receptor was derived from an adult in good health. In nucleotides, the CDR3 is TGTGCCAGCTCACCACCAGGCAGGCCCAACTCTGGAAACACCATATATTTT. Its translation: CASSPPGRPNSGNTIYF.